The T cell receptor (beta chain) described here comes from a study of naive and memory T cell subsets. Study-wide results and caveats: Especially in CD8 cells, naive repertoires contained a few larger clonotypes, possibly CD45RA-re-expressing memory cells. From naive to CM, EM and EMRA, diversity decreased and Gini increased.

Two oligonucleotides, mixed equimolar, formed the beta constant-region primer covering TRBC1 and TRBC2. An oligonucleotide with the SP2 primer and a 12-nucleotide UMI was ligated to the cDNA 3' end. TCRdb re-called the UMI-ligation and nested PCR reads through MiXCR, storing one row per CDR3 protein. The sample has approximately 140,000 distinct CDR3 sequences; around 15% are singletons. This clonotype was observed a handful of times. Its antigen is not identified. Trimming pared 3 bases from V and 4 bases from J, leaving 16 bases between. The V gene's germline CDR1 is DFQATT and CDR2 SNEGSKA (reference sequence). The CDR3 totals 15 residues.

Specimen: naive CD4+ T cells from blood. This chain connects TRBV20-1 to TRBJ2-1, with D unresolved. The source is a human donor in good health. Written as DNA, the CDR3 is TGCAGTGCTAGCCCCTTGCGGCTCTCTTACAATGAGCAGTTCTTC. Residues: CSASPLRLSYNEQFF.